Following are 30 T cell receptor beta chains from one sample sequenced in a study of shared clonotypes between healthy human individuals. The protocol was immunoSEQ multiplex PCR, while the TCRdb copy is restricted to in-frame clones and leaves out a portion. The repertoire includes around 1.4 million clones, 98% of them detected once, and under 0.45% sits in the top ten. Input material: naive CD4+ T cells sorted from blood. Subset given: CD45RA+ positively selected. Receptor source: a man aged 30 to 39 in good health.

J is TRBJ2-7 and V is TRBV28; 7 positions match TRBD1. There are 14 residues in the CDR3. Germline assignment: CDR1 MDHEN and CDR2 SYDVKM. J gave up 2 bases and V 7 bases, and 8 bases lay outside the gene matches. CDR3: CASITGDKPYEQYF. DNA of the CDR3: TGTGCCAGCATAACAGGGGATAAACCCTACGAGCAGTACTTC.

The rearrangement uses TRBV19 and TRBJ2-1; no reliable D call. The V end lost 1 base, the J end lost 4 bases, and 8 bases lay between the germline ends. The germline V gene encodes CDR1 LNHDA and CDR2 SQIVND (reference sequence). The CDR3 runs 14 residues. This CDR3 is CASSIGTTYNEQFF. The CDR3 DNA reads as TGTGCCAGTAGTATAGGGACGACTTACAATGAGCAGTTCTTC.

V and J are TRBV6-1 and TRBJ2-7, with 9 bases that match TRBD2. This CDR3 has 14 amino acids. V lost 10 bases and J lost 4; bases outside the gene matches: 11. Germline CDR1 reads MNHNS; CDR2 reads SASEGT. The CDR3 region is CATDTSGWEYEQYF. CDR3 in DNA: TGTGCCACGGACACTAGCGGGTGGGAGTACGAGCAGTACTTC.

The rearrangement links TRBV27 to TRBJ2-7, with D unclear. This CDR3 spans 13 amino acids. From germline, CDR1 is MNHEY and CDR2 SMNVEV (reference sequence). The V end lost 3 bases, the J end lost 6 bases, and 12 bases lay between the germline ends. The CDR3 region has the DNA TGTGCCAGCAGTTTTGTGGGCCCTCGCGAGCAGTACTTC. Translated, it gives CASSFVGPREQYF.

The V call is TRBV5-6, the J call TRBJ1-1, with TRBD1 matching 7 bases. The CDR3 runs 15 residues. Germline CDR1 is SGHDT and CDR2 is YYEEEE. The trim removed 0 bases at V and 5 bases at J, leaving 7 bases unmatched. CDR3 amino acids: CASSLDYRGWTEAFF. For the CDR3, the DNA is TGTGCCAGCAGCTTGGACTACAGGGGTTGGACTGAAGCTTTCTTT.

This chain links TRBV18 with TRBJ1-1; TRBD1 is a possible D gene (6 bases). Germline V CDR1 and CDR2: KGHSH, LQKENI. V lost 0 bases and J 0 bases, leaving 17 bases between the germline ends. This CDR3 is built from 18 residues. The CDR3 region is CASSPPLGSKGVNTEAFF. In DNA form, the CDR3 reads TGTGCCAGCTCACCACCTCTTGGGTCCAAGGGGGTGAACACTGAAGCTTTCTTT.

This chain links TRBV27 with TRBJ2-2, with 10 bases that match TRBD2. This CDR3 has 16 residues. V trimming: 3 bases; J trimming: 5 bases; junction bases outside the gene matches: 6. Looked up from germline, CDR1 is MNHEY and CDR2 is SMNVEV (reference sequence). This CDR3 reads CASSFSAGGPTGELFF. CDR3 nucleotide sequence: TGTGCCAGCAGTTTCTCAGCGGGAGGGCCTACCGGGGAGCTGTTTTTT.

The chain combines TRBV11-2 with TRBJ2-3; maybe TRBD2 (6 bases). V lost 4 bases, J lost 3 bases, and 11 bases lay in between. The CDR3 totals 14 residues. From germline, CDR1 is SGHAT and CDR2 FQNNGV. DNA of the CDR3: TGTGCCAGCAGCTGGAGGGTTAGGACAGATACGCAGTATTTT. This sequence encodes CASSWRVRTDTQYF.

The V call is TRBV25-1, the J call TRBJ2-2; TRBD2 is a possible D gene (6 bases). V lost 1 base and J 5 bases, leaving 14 bases between the germline ends. This CDR3 spans 16 amino acids. The germline V gene encodes CDR1 MGHDK and CDR2 SYGVNS. The CDR3 here is CASSEFTGVHTGELFF. The CDR3 DNA follows: TGTGCCAGCAGTGAATTTACGGGAGTTCATACCGGGGAGCTGTTTTTT.

CDR3 sequence: CASSQPDFPGYSYEQYF. Here the CDR3 DNA reads TGCGCCAGCAGCCAACCCGATTTTCCGGGCTACTCCTACGAGCAGTACTTC. The chain joins TRBV4-1 to TRBJ2-7, with D uncertain. The CDR3 runs 17 residues. CDR1 and CDR2 (germline): MGHRA, YSYEKL. The V end lost 2 bases, the J end lost 0 bases, and 17 bases lay between the germline ends.

This clone was seen a single time. A junction end diverges from the germline sequence, so it may reflect a read error. The CDR3 coding sequence is TGTGCCGGCAGCACCCTACTAGCGGCTGCCACAGATACGCAGTATTTT. Its translation: CAGSTLLAAATDTQYF. The rearrangement links TRBV7-2 to TRBJ2-3; 8 bases match TRBD2. The germline V gene encodes CDR1 SGHTA and CDR2 FQGNSA. The CDR3 contains 16 residues.

The J gene is TRBJ2-3, the V gene TRBV5-4; TRBD2 agrees at 7 bases. Germline CDR1 is SGHNT and CDR2 is YYREEE (reference sequence). Trimming cost V 2 bases and J 4 bases; bases outside gene matches: 4. The CDR3 runs 14 residues. Here the CDR3 reads CASSFSGRSDTQYF. The CDR3 DNA reads TGTGCCAGCAGCTTTAGCGGGCGTTCAGATACGCAGTATTTT.

V and J are TRBV2 and TRBJ2-3; D not certain. This CDR3 contains 14 residues. Germline CDR1 and CDR2: SNHLY and FYNNEI. V was trimmed by 5 bases and J by 4 bases, leaving 13 bases between them. The CDR3 loop is CASSTSSPADTQYF. In nucleotides, the CDR3 is TGTGCCAGCAGTACAAGCTCACCGGCAGATACGCAGTATTTT.

The V gene is TRBV10-3, the J gene TRBJ2-2; D remains unclear. V lost 4 bases, J lost 0 bases, and 9 bases lay in between. The CDR3 spans 15 residues. From germline, CDR1 is ENHRY and CDR2 SYGVKD. The CDR3 here is CAISVSPANTGELFF. CDR3 DNA: TGTGCCATCAGTGTTTCTCCCGCGAACACCGGGGAGCTGTTTTTT.

The V call is TRBV5-4, the J call TRBJ2-1; D is unclear. Trimming removed 4 bases at V and 2 bases at J, with 7 bases between. The CDR3 sequence is 13 residues long. Per the germline V gene, CDR1 is SGHNT and CDR2 is YYREEE (reference sequence). This chain's CDR3 is CASSTRTYNEQFF. CDR3 DNA: TGTGCCAGCAGCACTCGAACCTACAATGAGCAGTTCTTC.

With respect to this clone: In the same sample, other DNA sequences code for this CDR3. The rearrangement joins TRBV28 to TRBJ1-5; 7 bases agree with TRBD1. This CDR3 contains 16 residues. The V segment lost 5 bases and the J segment 2 bases; nucleotides outside the gene matches: 9. Germline V gene lookup returns CDR1 MDHEN and CDR2 SYDVKM. DNA for the CDR3: TGTGCCAGCAGTCCCCAACAGGGGAACGGCAATCAGCCCCAGCATTTT. Its protein is CASSPQQGNGNQPQHF.

The chain employs TRBV7-9 and TRBJ2-3, with D perhaps matching TRBD2 (6 bases). V was trimmed by 4 bases and J by 5 bases, leaving 7 bases between them. The V gene's germline CDR1 is SEHNR and CDR2 FQNEAQ (reference sequence). The CDR3 consists of 12 residues. CDR3 protein: CASSSGGDTQYF. The CDR3 nucleotides are TGTGCCAGCAGCTCCGGGGGAGATACGCAGTATTTT.

This chain uses TRBV7-9 with TRBJ2-7; unclear D gene. This CDR3 is 17 amino acids long. CDR1 is SEHNR, CDR2 FQNEAQ, per germline (reference sequence). V lost 5 bases to trimming and J lost 0 bases, with 20 bases between them. The CDR3 sequence is CASSKISFYTHSYEQYF. The CDR3 DNA follows: TGTGCCAGCAGCAAGATTTCTTTCTACACCCACTCCTACGAGCAGTACTTC.

The genes are TRBV6-5 and TRBJ2-1; D remains ambiguous. Trimming left V 1 base short and J 12 bases short, with 13 bases between. The CDR3 loop spans 13 amino acids. The V gene's germline CDR1 is MNHEY and CDR2 SVGAGI. Written as DNA, the CDR3 is TGTGCCAGCAGTTACTACCCTCTTTCCGGGCAGTTCTTC. As protein: CASSYYPLSGQFF.

As DNA, the CDR3 is TGTGCCAGCAGCGGCTTTGGTCGTGGCTACACCTTC. Translated, it gives CASSGFGRGYTF. The rearrangement joins TRBV7-9 to TRBJ1-2; D is unclear. The CDR3 runs 12 residues. The V end was cut by 5 bases, the J end by 7 bases, with 11 bases between. Germline V gene sequence: CDR1 SEHNR, CDR2 FQNEAQ (reference sequence).

The rearrangement joins TRBV28 to TRBJ1-5; 7 bases are shared with TRBD1. Germline CDR1 MDHEN, CDR2 SYDVKM. Unmatched junction bases numbered 11, after V lost 2 bases and J lost 4 bases. This CDR3 spans 17 amino acids. CDR3 nucleotide sequence: TGTGCCAGCAGTTTACTGGGAGGACAGGCGAGAAATCAGCCCCAGCATTTT. Translating it yields CASSLLGGQARNQPQHF. Full variable domain (missing parts from reference TRBV28 and TRBJ1-5): DVKVTQSSRYLVKRTGEKVFLECVQDMDHENMFWYRQDPGLGLRLIYFSYDVKMKEKGDIPEGYSVSREKKERFSLILESASTNQTSMYLCASSLLGGQARNQPQHFGDGTRLSIL.

The V call is TRBV18, the J call TRBJ2-7; 7 positions agree with TRBD2. Germline V lookup: CDR1 KGHSH, CDR2 LQKENI. This CDR3 is built from 16 residues. V shed 5 bases and J 0 bases; nucleotides not matched to a gene: 10. CDR3 DNA: TGTGCCAGCTCATTGGCGGGACTAACGAACTCCTACGAGCAGTACTTC. Amino acid sequence: CASSLAGLTNSYEQYF.

J is TRBJ2-1 and V is TRBV7-9; unclear D gene. V lost 1 base, J lost 2 bases, and 6 bases lay in between. This CDR3 contains 14 residues. The germline gives CDR1 SEHNR, CDR2 FQNEAQ (reference sequence). The CDR3 bases are TGTGCCAGCAGCTTAGAACTTGCCTACAATGAGCAGTTCTTC. Its translation: CASSLELAYNEQFF. The whole variable domain, remainder taken from reference TRBV7-9 and TRBJ2-1, is DTGVSQNPRHKITKRGQNVTFRCDPISEHNRLYWYRQTLGQGPEFLTYFQNEAQLEKSRLLSDRFSAERPKGSFSTLEIQRTEQGDSAMYLCASSLELAYNEQFFGPGTRLTVL.

The CDR3 DNA reads as TGCGCCAGCGGACCTACAGGGGGCGAGCAGTACTTC. Protein sequence: CASGPTGGEQYF. The chain has TRBV5-1 and TRBJ2-7, with 8 bases that match TRBD1. CDR3 length equals 12 residues. V was clipped by 7 bases and J by 6 bases; unmatched bases: 6. CDR1 is SGHRS and CDR2 is YFSETQ in the germline V gene. Full variable domain (rest looked up from reference TRBV5-1 and TRBJ2-7): KAGVTQTPRYLIKTRGQQVTLSCSPISGHRSVSWYQQTPGQGLQFLFEYFSETQRNKGNFPGRFSGRQFSNSRSEMNVSTLELGDSALYLCASGPTGGEQYFGPGTRLTVT.

The chain links TRBV5-1 to TRBJ2-3; a possible D gene is TRBD2 (6 bases). The CDR3 covers 13 residues. Germline V gene data show CDR1 as SGHRS and CDR2 as YFSETQ. The V end lost 4 bases, the J end lost 2 bases, and 8 bases lay between the germline ends. The CDR3 coding sequence is TGCGCCAGCAGCGGGCGGGACACAGATACGCAGTATTTT. This gives the protein CASSGRDTDTQYF. Together with reference TRBV5-1 and TRBJ2-3, the CDR3 gives the full variable domain: KAGVTQTPRYLIKTRGQQVTLSCSPISGHRSVSWYQQTPGQGLQFLFEYFSETQRNKGNFPGRFSGRQFSNSRSEMNVSTLELGDSALYLCASSGRDTDTQYFGPGTRLTVL.

About this clone: Other DNA sequences of this sample code for an identical CDR3. This chain joins TRBV5-1 and TRBJ2-5, with D possibly TRBD1 on 5 matching bases. This CDR3 region has 14 residues. Germline V gene data show CDR1 as SGHRS and CDR2 as YFSETQ. V dropped 0 bases and J dropped 3 bases, with 9 bases sitting between them. The CDR3 sequence: CASSLVAGKETQYF. In nucleotides, the CDR3 is TGCGCCAGCAGCTTGGTTGCAGGGAAAGAGACCCAGTACTTC.

The chain couples TRBV5-4 to TRBJ2-7, with a tentative D call TRBD1 (5 bases). The V end was cut by 4 bases, the J end by 0 bases, with 11 bases between. Germline V gene sequence: CDR1 SGHNT, CDR2 YYREEE (reference sequence). This CDR3 has 14 amino acids. CDR3 DNA sequence: TGTGCCAGCAGCACCCTGACAGACTCCTACGAGCAGTACTTC. Protein product: CASSTLTDSYEQYF.

The gene calls are TRBV4-1 and TRBJ2-1; perhaps TRBD1 as D (6 bases). The CDR3 has 16 residues. Germline V gives CDR1 MGHRA, CDR2 YSYEKL. Trimming took off 1 base at V and 1 base at J, with 11 bases between the two ends. This CDR3 is CASSQGPGQSYNEQFF. For the CDR3, the DNA is TGCGCCAGCAGCCAAGGGCCGGGACAATCCTACAATGAGCAGTTCTTC.

V is TRBV25-1 and J is TRBJ1-1; unclear D gene. Looked up from germline, CDR1 is MGHDK and CDR2 is SYGVNS. V was pared by 2 bases and J by 3 bases, with 4 bases between. This CDR3 has 12 amino acids. CDR3 loop: CASSEGYTEAFF. In DNA form, the CDR3 reads TGTGCCAGCAGTGAAGGGTACACTGAAGCTTTCTTT.

The chain joins TRBV27 to TRBJ2-3; D perhaps matches TRBD2 (6 bases). Germline-derived CDR1 and CDR2 are MNHEY and SMNVEV (reference sequence). There are 13 residues in the CDR3. The V end lost 9 bases, the J end lost 4 bases, and 14 bases lay between the germline ends. The CDR3 DNA reads TGTGCCAGTTCGGGAGCGGTAGCAGATACGCAGTATTTT. Its protein product is CASSGAVADTQYF.